Following are 4 T cell receptor beta chains from one sample sequenced in a study of blood T cells in healthy people across ages. The authors ran a second PCR of about 6 to 11 cycles using a sample-barcoded 5' primer and a J-beta primer mix. TCRdb reanalysed the 5' RACE reads using MiXCR and keeps one entry per CDR3 protein. The sample has over 1,500,000 distinct CDR3 sequences, roughly two fifths seen once. The sequenced sample was blood. The source is a human donor in good health.

This clonotype was found a few times. This chain links TRBV6-5 with TRBJ2-3; either TRBD1 or TRBD2 may fit D (5 bases each). The CDR3 length is 16 residues. Germline lookup yields CDR1 MNHEY and CDR2 SVGAGI. With 0 bases removed from V and 7 bases from J, the gap between germline ends came to 17 bases. CDR3 protein: CASSYSRDEGRNTQYF. The DNA of the CDR3 is TGTGCCAGCAGTTACTCCCGGGACGAGGGGCGGAATACGCAGTATTTT.

The gene calls are TRBV6-1 and TRBJ2-5, with 10 bases fitting TRBD2. The CDR3 runs to 18 residues. In germline, CDR1 is MNHNS, CDR2 SASEGT. With V trimmed by 6 bases and J by 11 bases, 24 bases remained unmatched. The CDR3 here is CASRARTSGLILADEQYF. The CDR3 DNA is TGTGCCAGCAGGGCTAGGACTAGCGGCCTTATATTGGCCGATGAGCAGTACTTC.

The chain couples TRBV12-3 or TRBV12-4 to TRBJ2-7, with 9 bases lining up with TRBD1. The J call is doubtful: the DNA matches TRBJ2-4 better. The CDR3 length is 13 residues. The CDR3 bases are TGTGCCAGCGGGGACAGGGTTGAGAACATTCAGTACTTC. Translated, it gives CASGDRVENIQYF.

V usage is TRBV7-2 and J usage is TRBJ2-1, with a tentative D call TRBD2 (6 bases). The CDR3 is made up of 13 amino acids. Per germline, CDR1 SGHTA and CDR2 FQGNSA. Trimming pared 5 bases from V and 5 bases from J, leaving 10 bases between. CDR3 sequence reads: CASSNGLNNEQFF. The CDR3 nucleotides read TGTGCCAGCAGCAATGGACTAAACAATGAGCAGTTCTTC.